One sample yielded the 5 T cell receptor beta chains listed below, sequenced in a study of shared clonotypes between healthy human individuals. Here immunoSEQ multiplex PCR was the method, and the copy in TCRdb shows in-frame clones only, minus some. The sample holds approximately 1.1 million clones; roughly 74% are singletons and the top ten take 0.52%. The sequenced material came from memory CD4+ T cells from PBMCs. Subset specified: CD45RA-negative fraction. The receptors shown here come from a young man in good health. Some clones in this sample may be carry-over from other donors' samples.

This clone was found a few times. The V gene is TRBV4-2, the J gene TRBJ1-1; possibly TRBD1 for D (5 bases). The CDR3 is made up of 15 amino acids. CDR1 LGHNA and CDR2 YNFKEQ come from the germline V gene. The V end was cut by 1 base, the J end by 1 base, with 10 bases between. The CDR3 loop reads CASSQARGKNTEAFF. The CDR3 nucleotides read TGTGCCAGCAGCCAAGCCCGGGGCAAGAACACTGAAGCTTTCTTT.

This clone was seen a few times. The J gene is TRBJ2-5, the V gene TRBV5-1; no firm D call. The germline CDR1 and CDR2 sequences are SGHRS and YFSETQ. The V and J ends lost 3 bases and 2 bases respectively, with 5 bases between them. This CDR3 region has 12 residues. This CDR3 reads CASSYDQETQYF. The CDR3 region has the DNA TGCGCCAGCAGCTACGATCAAGAGACCCAGTACTTC.

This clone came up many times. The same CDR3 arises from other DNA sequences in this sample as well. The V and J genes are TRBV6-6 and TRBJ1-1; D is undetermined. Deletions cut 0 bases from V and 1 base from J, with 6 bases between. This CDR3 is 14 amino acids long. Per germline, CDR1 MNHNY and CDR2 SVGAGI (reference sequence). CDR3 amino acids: CASSYSTANTEAFF. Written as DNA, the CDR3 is TGTGCCAGCAGTTACTCCACAGCGAACACTGAAGCTTTCTTT.

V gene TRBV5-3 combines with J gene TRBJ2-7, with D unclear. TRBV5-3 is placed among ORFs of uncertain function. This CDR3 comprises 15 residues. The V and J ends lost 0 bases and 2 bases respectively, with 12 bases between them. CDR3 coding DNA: TGTGCCAGAAGCTTGGACACAGAAATTACCTACGAGCAGTACTTC. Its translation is CARSLDTEITYEQYF.

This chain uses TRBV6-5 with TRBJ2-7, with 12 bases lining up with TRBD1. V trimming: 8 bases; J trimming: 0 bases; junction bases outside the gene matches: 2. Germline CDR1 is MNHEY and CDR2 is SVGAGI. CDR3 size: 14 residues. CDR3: CASGTGGLSYEQYF. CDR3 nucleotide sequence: TGTGCCAGCGGGACAGGGGGCCTCTCCTACGAGCAGTACTTC.